Shown below are 8 T cell receptor beta chains from a single sample sequenced in a study of beta chain features in type 1 diabetes. The sequenced template was cDNA made from the entire isolated RNA. Sequencing was performed with immunoSEQ multiplex PCR; in TCRdb, only in-frame clones are kept and a portion is missing. The table shows under 250,000 clones, with 9.5% to 13% occurring only once. The source material was central memory CD4+ T cells from blood. The source is a man in his late teens or twenties in good health.

The V gene is TRBV13, the J gene TRBJ1-1; D call uncertain. Per germline, CDR1 PRHDT and CDR2 FYEKMQ (reference sequence). Trimming cost V 3 bases and J 0 bases, with 8 bases left between them. The CDR3 consists of 14 residues. The CDR3 DNA follows: TGTGCCAGCAGCTTGCTCCAGGTGAACACTGAAGCTTTCTTT. Protein: CASSLLQVNTEAFF.

The chain carries TRBV7-9 and TRBJ2-7, with 8 bases identical to TRBD2. Germline CDR1 SEHNR, CDR2 FQNEAQ (reference sequence). V shed 2 bases and J 6 bases; nucleotides not matched to a gene: 9. There are 15 residues in the CDR3. CDR3 in amino acids: CASSLQAGDIAEQYF. Here the CDR3 DNA reads TGTGCCAGCAGCTTACAAGCGGGAGATATAGCCGAGCAGTACTTC.

This chain connects TRBV5-1 to TRBJ1-3, with 8 bases aligning to TRBD1. CDR1 and CDR2 (germline): SGHRS, YFSETQ. J lost 0 bases, V lost 2 bases, and 7 bases had no gene match. The CDR3 extends over 17 amino acids. In DNA form, the CDR3 reads TGCGCCAGCAGCTTCTCCGCCGGACAGGGCTCTGGAAACACCATATATTTT. Its translation is CASSFSAGQGSGNTIYF.

This clone was seen many times. The rearrangement uses TRBV4-2 and TRBJ1-2; a possible D gene is TRBD1 (5 bases). Germline assignment: CDR1 LGHNA and CDR2 YNFKEQ. The germline V and J ends were trimmed by 1 base and 8 bases, with 17 bases remaining between them. The CDR3 runs to 15 residues. In DNA form, the CDR3 reads TGTGCCAGCAGCCAAGCCTCGGGGGGAGACGGCGGCTACACCTTC. This translates into CASSQASGGDGGYTF.

This clone was observed a few times. V and J are TRBV19 and TRBJ2-7; D gene ambiguous. The CDR3 has 13 amino acids. CDR1 and CDR2 (germline): LNHDA, SQIVND (reference sequence). V dropped 6 bases and J dropped 3 bases, with 12 bases sitting between them. CDR3 region: CASRHPDNYEQYF. The DNA of the CDR3 is TGTGCCAGTAGACACCCCGACAACTACGAGCAGTACTTC.

This sequence joins TRBV5-4 and TRBJ2-7, with 7 bases lining up with TRBD2. The CDR3 is made up of 15 amino acids. Germline lookup yields CDR1 SGHNT and CDR2 YYREEE (reference sequence). V shed 5 bases, J shed 6 bases, and the junction held 14 bases outside the gene matches. The CDR3: CASSSTSIAGREQYF. The DNA of the CDR3 is TGTGCCAGCAGTTCGACTAGCATCGCTGGGCGCGAGCAGTACTTC. Full variable domain (outside the CDR3, taken from reference TRBV5-4 and TRBJ2-7): ETGVTQSPTHLIKTRGQQVTLRCSSQSGHNTVSWYQQALGQGPQFIFQYYREEENGRGNFPPRFSGLQFPNYSSELNVNALELDDSALYLCASSSTSIAGREQYFGPGTRLTVT.

This clone showed up just a few times. CDR3 protein: CASSLEGGRETQYF. The CDR3 bases are TGTGCCAGCAGCTTAGAAGGCGGGAGAGAGACCCAGTACTTC. The chain uses TRBV13 and TRBJ2-5, with 7 bases matching TRBD2. V was clipped by 1 base and J by 4 bases; unmatched bases: 3. The CDR3 loop spans 14 amino acids. The V gene's germline CDR1 is PRHDT and CDR2 FYEKMQ (reference sequence).

The gene calls are TRBV4-3 and TRBJ2-1; no definite D call. Germline V gene sequence: CDR1 LGHNA, CDR2 YSLEER. V lost 0 bases and J 9 bases, leaving 9 bases between the germline ends. There are 13 residues in the CDR3. This CDR3 reads CASSQDLPSEQFF. In DNA, the CDR3 is TGCGCCAGCAGCCAAGACCTCCCCTCTGAGCAGTTCTTC.